In this sample, the clone carrying this T cell receptor beta chain turned up a few times. Its antigen is still unknown. Primers used in a second PCR of roughly 6 to 11 cycles were a sample-barcoded 5' primer and a J-beta primer mix. A tag from a template-switch adaptor with 12 random nucleotides marked each cDNA molecule. TCRdb re-called the 5' RACE reads with MiXCR, one entry per CDR3 protein. The sample lists hundreds of thousands of distinct CDR3 sequences, 22% occurring once. The record originates from a study of blood T cells in healthy people across ages. Study results and caveats: Comparison with aged donors showed that long-lived donors had more naive CD4+ cells and higher diversity. TCR beta diversity tracked closely with naive T cell percentage.

V gave up 1 base and J gave up 7 bases, with 10 bases separating them. The CDR3 loop spans 13 amino acids. The V gene's germline CDR1 is SGHTA and CDR2 FQGNSA. The receptor was isolated from a man between 70 and 80 years old in good health. The sequencing input was blood. The chain recombines TRBV7-2 with TRBJ1-2, with D possibly being TRBD1 (5 bases). The CDR3 spells CASSLEGTTGYTF. The CDR3 region has the DNA TGTGCCAGCAGCTTAGAGGGGACCACTGGCTACACCTTC.